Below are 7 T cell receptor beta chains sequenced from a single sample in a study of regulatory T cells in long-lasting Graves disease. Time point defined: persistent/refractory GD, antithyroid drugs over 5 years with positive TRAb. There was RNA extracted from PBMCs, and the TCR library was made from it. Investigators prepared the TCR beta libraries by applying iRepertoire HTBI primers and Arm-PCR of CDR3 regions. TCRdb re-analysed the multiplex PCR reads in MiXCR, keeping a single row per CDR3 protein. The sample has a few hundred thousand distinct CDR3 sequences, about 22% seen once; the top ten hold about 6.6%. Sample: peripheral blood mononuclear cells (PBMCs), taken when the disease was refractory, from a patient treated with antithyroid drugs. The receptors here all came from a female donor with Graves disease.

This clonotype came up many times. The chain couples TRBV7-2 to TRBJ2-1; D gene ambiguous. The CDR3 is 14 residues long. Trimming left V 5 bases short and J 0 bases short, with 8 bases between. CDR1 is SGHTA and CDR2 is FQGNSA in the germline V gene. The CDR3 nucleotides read TGTGCCAGCAGCCCCCCGTTCTCCTACAATGAGCAGTTCTTC. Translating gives CASSPPFSYNEQFF.

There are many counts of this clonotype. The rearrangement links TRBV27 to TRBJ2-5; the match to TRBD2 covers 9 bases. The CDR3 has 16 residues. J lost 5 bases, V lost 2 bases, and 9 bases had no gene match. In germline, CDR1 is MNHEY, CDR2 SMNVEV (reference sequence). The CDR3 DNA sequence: TGTGCCAGCAGTTTAGGTAGCGGGAGTTTGGGGGAGACCCAGTACTTC. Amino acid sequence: CASSLGSGSLGETQYF.

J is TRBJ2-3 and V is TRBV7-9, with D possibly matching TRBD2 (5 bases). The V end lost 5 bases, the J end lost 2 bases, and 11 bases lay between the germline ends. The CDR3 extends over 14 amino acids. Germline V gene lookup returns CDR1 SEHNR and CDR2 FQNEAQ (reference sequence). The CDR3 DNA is TGTGCCAGCAGCCCGAGGGCTTTCACAGATACGCAGTATTTT. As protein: CASSPRAFTDTQYF.

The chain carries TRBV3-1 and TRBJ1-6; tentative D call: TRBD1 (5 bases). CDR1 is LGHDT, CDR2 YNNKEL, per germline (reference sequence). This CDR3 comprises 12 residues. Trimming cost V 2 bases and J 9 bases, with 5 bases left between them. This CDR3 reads CASSQQGSPLHF. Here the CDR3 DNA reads TGTGCCAGCAGCCAACAGGGTTCACCCCTCCACTTT.

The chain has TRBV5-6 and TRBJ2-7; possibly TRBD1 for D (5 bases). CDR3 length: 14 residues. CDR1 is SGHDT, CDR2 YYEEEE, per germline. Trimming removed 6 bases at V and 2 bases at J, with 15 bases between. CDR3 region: CASNPGASTYEQYF. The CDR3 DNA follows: TGTGCCAGCAACCCTGGGGCTTCAACCTACGAGCAGTACTTC.

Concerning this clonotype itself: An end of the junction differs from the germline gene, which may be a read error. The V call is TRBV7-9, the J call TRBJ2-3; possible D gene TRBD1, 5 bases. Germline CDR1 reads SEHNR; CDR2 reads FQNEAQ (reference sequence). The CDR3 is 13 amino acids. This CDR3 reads CTSSLEQADTQYF. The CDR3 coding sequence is TGTACCAGCAGCTTAGAACAGGCCGATACGCAGTATTTT.

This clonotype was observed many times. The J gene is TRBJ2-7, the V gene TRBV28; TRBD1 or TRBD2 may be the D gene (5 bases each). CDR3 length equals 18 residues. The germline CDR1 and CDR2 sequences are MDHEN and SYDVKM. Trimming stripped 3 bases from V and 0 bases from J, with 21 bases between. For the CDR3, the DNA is TGTGCCAGCAGTTTGTTTTACTATCGGGGCGGATCCTCCTACGAGCAGTACTTC. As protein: CASSLFYYRGGSSYEQYF. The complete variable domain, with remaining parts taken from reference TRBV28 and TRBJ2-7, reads DVKVTQSSRYLVKRTGEKVFLECVQDMDHENMFWYRQDPGLGLRLIYFSYDVKMKEKGDIPEGYSVSREKKERFSLILESASTNQTSMYLCASSLFYYRGGSSYEQYFGPGTRLTVT.